This T cell receptor (beta chain) was captured by sequencing in a study of T-cell memory formation after mild COVID-19. TCRdb independently ran MiXCR on the 5' RACE reads; one entry per CDR3 protein. The sample has 250,000 to 350,000 distinct CDR3 sequences, 15% to 20% seen once. Points from the study as a whole: Second-wave clones peaking on day 37 lacked confirmed SARS-CoV-2 specificity.

This clonotype was seen a few times. What it binds is not known. The V gene lost 5 bases and the J gene lost 4 bases, with 12 bases spanning the gap. There are 14 residues in the CDR3. The germline gives CDR1 LNHDA, CDR2 SQIVND (reference sequence). The clonotype was recovered from a young man who had mild COVID-19 (a few samples of this study predate the infection). Cell type and time point are not known. Sequencing was done on a sample of PBMCs or a T cell subset sorted from them (not recorded which). J is TRBJ1-5 and V is TRBV19; tentatively, D is TRBD1 (6 bases). This CDR3 is CASSVGTPNQPQHF. The CDR3 DNA follows: TGTGCCAGTAGTGTTGGGACACCTAATCAGCCCCAGCATTTT.